The clone carrying this T cell receptor beta chain was counted at least ten times. TCRdb called the 5' RACE reads again in MiXCR, with one record for every CDR3 protein. The sample lists just over 300,000 distinct CDR3 sequences, 20% to 25% occurring once. The entry originates in a study of CD8 T cells in ankylosing spondylitis. The V end was cut by 4 bases, the J end by 4 bases, with 8 bases between. There are 12 residues in the CDR3. In germline, CDR1 is DFQATT, CDR2 SNEGSKA (reference sequence). This TCR came from a female donor with ankylosing spondylitis or in good health (not recorded which). Sequenced material: blood, either unsorted or a sorted T cell fraction (not recorded which). The chain links TRBV20-1 to TRBJ1-5; unclear D gene. The CDR3 sequence is CSATGGNQPQHF. The CDR3, as DNA: TGCAGTGCTACAGGTGGAAATCAGCCCCAGCATTTT.